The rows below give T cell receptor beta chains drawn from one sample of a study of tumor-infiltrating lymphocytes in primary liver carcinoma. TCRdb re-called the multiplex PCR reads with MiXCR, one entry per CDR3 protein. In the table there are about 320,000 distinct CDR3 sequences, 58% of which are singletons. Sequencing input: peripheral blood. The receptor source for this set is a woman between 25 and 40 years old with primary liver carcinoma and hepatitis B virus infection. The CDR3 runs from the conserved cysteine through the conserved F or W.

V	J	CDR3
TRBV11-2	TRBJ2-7	CASSLSRDRGGDGQYF
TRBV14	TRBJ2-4	CASSLNGQSQYF
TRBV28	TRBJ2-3	CASSLFTGLAGGLGTQYF
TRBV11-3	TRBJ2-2	CVSRSAGTNTGELFF
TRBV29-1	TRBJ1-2	CSVGGGQSNYGYTF
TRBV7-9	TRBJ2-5	CASSPSRSSAPETQYF
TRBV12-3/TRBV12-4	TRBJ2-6	CASSSQTVSGANVLTF
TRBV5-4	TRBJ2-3	CATRDADTQYF
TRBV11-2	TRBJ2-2	CTISSPQGGVNTGELFF
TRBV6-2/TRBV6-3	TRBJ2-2	CASSFWGAGELFF
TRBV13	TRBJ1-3	CASSPWASYSGNTIYF
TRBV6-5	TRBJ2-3	CASRNRQATDTQYF
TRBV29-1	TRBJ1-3	CSAREGSGNTIYF
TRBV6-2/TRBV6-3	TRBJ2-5	CASSPSAGTGRLQGTQYF
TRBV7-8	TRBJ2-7	CASSLRLAGGYEQYF
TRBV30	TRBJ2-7	CAWSVRLAGANPPYEQYF
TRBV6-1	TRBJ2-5	CASSEGRIRAQYF
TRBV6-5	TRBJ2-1	CASSTSRDRVINEQFF
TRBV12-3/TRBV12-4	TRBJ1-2	CASSLGPANLGYTF
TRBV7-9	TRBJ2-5	CASSSGEPQYF
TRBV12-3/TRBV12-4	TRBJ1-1	CASSRWSTEAIF
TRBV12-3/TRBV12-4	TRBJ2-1	CDSSLARLGLNEQFF
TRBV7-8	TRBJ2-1	CASSSPSTHNEQFF
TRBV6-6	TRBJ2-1	CASRFLLAGDHNEQFF
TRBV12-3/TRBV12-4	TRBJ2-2	CASTLSGRETGELFF
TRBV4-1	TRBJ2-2	CASSHRPVPPNAGELFF
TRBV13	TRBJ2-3	CASSFNGTDTQYF
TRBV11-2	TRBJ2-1	CASSLDGGLAGHEQFF
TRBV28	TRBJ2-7	CASTGRNHYEQYF
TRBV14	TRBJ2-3	CASAQTPSTDTQYF
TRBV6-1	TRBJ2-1	CASHRDRGRNEQFF
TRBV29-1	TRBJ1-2	CSVDDRGGPGYAF
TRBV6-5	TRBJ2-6	CASSSFAGTIISGANVLTF
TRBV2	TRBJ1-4	CASQHNGQAEKLFF
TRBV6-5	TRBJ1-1	CASKRASEAFF
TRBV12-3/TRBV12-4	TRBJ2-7	CASSPDYSYEQYF
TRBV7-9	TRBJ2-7	CVSSLGLDIHLGTYEQYF
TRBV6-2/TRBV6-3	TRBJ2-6	CASKLVGTGANVLTF
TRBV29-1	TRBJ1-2	CSVAVRPPYGYTF
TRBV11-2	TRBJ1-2	CAISLGCETGPYGYTF